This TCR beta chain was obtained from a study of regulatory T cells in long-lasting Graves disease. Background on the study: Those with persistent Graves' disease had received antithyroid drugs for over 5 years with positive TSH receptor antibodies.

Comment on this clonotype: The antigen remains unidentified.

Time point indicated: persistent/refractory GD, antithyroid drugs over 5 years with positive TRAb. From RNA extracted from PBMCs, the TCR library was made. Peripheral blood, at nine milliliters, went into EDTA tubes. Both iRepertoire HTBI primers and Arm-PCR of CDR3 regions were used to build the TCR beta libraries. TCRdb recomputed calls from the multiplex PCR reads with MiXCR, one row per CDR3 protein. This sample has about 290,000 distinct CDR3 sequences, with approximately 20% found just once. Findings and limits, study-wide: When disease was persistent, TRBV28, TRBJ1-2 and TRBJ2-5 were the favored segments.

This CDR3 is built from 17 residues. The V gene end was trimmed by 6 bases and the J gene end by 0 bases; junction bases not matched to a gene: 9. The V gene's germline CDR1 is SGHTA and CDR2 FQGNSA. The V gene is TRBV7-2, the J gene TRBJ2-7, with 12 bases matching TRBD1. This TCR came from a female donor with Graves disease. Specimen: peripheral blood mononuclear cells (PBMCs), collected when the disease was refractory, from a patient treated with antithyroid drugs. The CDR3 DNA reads TGTGCCAGCAGGGGACAGGGGGCCGACCCTAGCTCCTACGAGCAGTACTTC. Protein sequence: CASRGQGADPSSYEQYF.